This TCR beta chain is drawn from a study of shared clonotypes between healthy human individuals. Data came from immunoSEQ multiplex PCR; TCRdb stores just in-frame clones and leaves some out. The sample holds some 1,100,000 clones, around 78% seen once. The sequencing sample was made of memory CD4+ T cells from PBMCs. The subset was: CD45RA-negative fraction. The TCR was taken from a man between 18 and 29 years old in good health. Some clones in this sample may be carry-over from other donors' samples.

CDR3 in amino acids: CASTLAGTDTQYF. The CDR3 nucleotides read TGTGCCAGCACCCTAGCGGGCACAGATACGCAGTATTTT. This chain uses TRBV28 with TRBJ2-3; 7 nucleotides agree with TRBD2. This CDR3 is 13 amino acids long. The V and J ends lost 7 bases and 1 base, in that order; junction bases with no gene match: 2. The germline V gene encodes CDR1 MDHEN and CDR2 SYDVKM.